This T cell receptor (beta chain) was sequenced in a study of cytomegalovirus exposure and HLA in healthy donors. Findings and caveats of the study: Sequencing depth across donors, presence/absence analyses assumed, was roughly uniform.

This CDR3 region has 13 residues. Germline CDR1 MDHEN, CDR2 SYDVKM. The V end was cut by 6 bases, the J end by 3 bases, with 11 bases between. The PCR had 60 Vbeta and 13 Jbeta primers. Data came from immunoSEQ multiplex PCR; TCRdb stores just in-frame clones and leaves some out. The table shows 150,000 to 200,000 clones, with roughly four fifths occurring only once. As regards this clone: Its cognate antigen is unknown.

Sequenced sample: PBMCs. The J gene is TRBJ1-1, the V gene TRBV28, with a tentative D call TRBD1 (6 bases). This clonotype was sampled from a man aged 45-60 years in good health and CMV-seropositive. For the CDR3, the DNA is TGTGCCAGCAGGGGGGCCCGCGACACTGAAGCTTTCTTT. Translated, it gives CASRGARDTEAFF.